The 9 T cell receptor beta chains below all came from one sample that was sequenced in a study of cytomegalovirus exposure and HLA in healthy donors. PCR used 60 Vbeta primers and 13 Jbeta primers. Sequencing was performed with immunoSEQ multiplex PCR; in TCRdb, only in-frame clones are kept and a portion is missing. Among 95,000 to 120,000 clones, 82% were seen once, and the ten largest hold about 2.7%. The specimen was PBMCs. Source of these receptors: a woman between 18 and 29 years old in good health and CMV-seronegative.

The chain joins TRBV9 to TRBJ1-3; tentatively, D is TRBD1 (5 bases). Germline V gene data show CDR1 as SGDLS and CDR2 as YYNGEE. With 3 bases removed from V and 6 bases from J, the gap between germline ends came to 13 bases. This CDR3 contains 14 residues. The DNA for the CDR3 is TGTGCCAGCAGCGCCCAGGGTATCGAAAACACCATATATTTT. Its protein product is CASSAQGIENTIYF.

The V gene is TRBV5-1, the J gene TRBJ2-5, with TRBD2 as a possible D gene (6 bases). Germline V gives CDR1 SGHRS, CDR2 YFSETQ. Trimming stripped 3 bases from V and 2 bases from J, with 14 bases between. The CDR3 runs to 15 residues. Here the CDR3 DNA reads TGCGCCAGCAGCTCCACCCCGGGGGTACAAGAGACCCAGTACTTC. Its translation is CASSSTPGVQETQYF.

This clone was seen a few times. This chain connects TRBV5-4 to TRBJ2-1; D is possibly TRBD1 (6 bases). The CDR3 sequence is 12 residues long. V was pared by 6 bases and J by 2 bases, with 6 bases between. Per the germline V gene, CDR1 is SGHNT and CDR2 is YYREEE (reference sequence). The chain's CDR3 is CASTGAYNEQFF. CDR3 nucleotides: TGTGCCAGCACAGGGGCCTACAATGAGCAGTTCTTC. The full variable domain, its missing parts supplied by reference TRBV5-4 and TRBJ2-1, is ETGVTQSPTHLIKTRGQQVTLRCSSQSGHNTVSWYQQALGQGPQFIFQYYREEENGRGNFPPRFSGLQFPNYSSELNVNALELDDSALYLCASTGAYNEQFFGPGTRLTVL.

The V and J genes are TRBV19 and TRBJ2-6, with D perhaps matching TRBD2 (5 bases). V gave up 4 bases and J gave up 0 bases, with 16 bases separating them. CDR1 LNHDA and CDR2 SQIVND come from the germline V gene (reference sequence). The CDR3 is 18 residues long. CDR3 coding DNA: TGTGCCAGTAGTACCCCCCGAGGGCTTAGCTCTGGGGCCAACGTCCTGACTTTC. Translating it yields CASSTPRGLSSGANVLTF.

This chain links TRBV27 with TRBJ1-1, with D tentatively TRBD1 (6 bases). Trimming removed 5 bases at V and 4 bases at J, with 23 bases between. This CDR3 contains 17 residues. The germline V gene has CDR1 MNHEY and CDR2 SMNVEV (reference sequence). CDR3 in amino acids: CASSLGGAWDMGTEAFF. CDR3 bases: TGTGCCAGCAGTCTGGGGGGGGCCTGGGATATGGGCACTGAAGCTTTCTTT.

In this sample, this clone turned up once. The chain couples TRBV28 to TRBJ1-4; unclear D gene. This CDR3 comprises 15 residues. V dropped 3 bases and J dropped 0 bases, with 8 bases sitting between them. Germline assignment: CDR1 MDHEN and CDR2 SYDVKM. The CDR3, as DNA: TGTGCCAGCAGTTTGTACGGTTCAACTAATGAAAAACTGTTTTTT. Amino acids: CASSLYGSTNEKLFF.

The chain employs TRBV7-2 and TRBJ1-2; D might be TRBD1 (5 bases). The CDR3 covers 15 residues. The V end lost 1 base, the J end lost 4 bases, and 13 bases lay between the germline ends. Germline CDR1 is SGHTA and CDR2 is FQGNSA. This chain's CDR3 is CASSLEDVGVYGYTF. Written as DNA, the CDR3 is TGTGCCAGCAGCTTAGAAGACGTAGGGGTCTATGGCTACACCTTC.

This clone was counted once. The chain is built from TRBV6-5 and TRBJ2-7; 8 bases map to TRBD2. Germline V gene data show CDR1 as MNHEY and CDR2 as SVGAGI. Trimming cost V 8 bases and J 3 bases; bases outside gene matches: 9. The CDR3 loop spans 14 amino acids. The CDR3 DNA is TGTGCCAGCTCCCGTTGGCGGGGGGACTACGAGCAGTACGTC. Protein sequence: CASSRWRGDYEQYV.

The genes are TRBV30 and TRBJ1-2, with D tentatively TRBD1 (5 bases). Between the trimmed V and J ends, which lost 3 bases and 4 bases, there was a span of 12 bases. The germline gives CDR1 GTSNPN, CDR2 SVGIG (reference sequence). The CDR3 runs to 13 residues. The CDR3, as DNA: TGTGCCTGGAGCCCACCGGACACCTATGGCTACACCTTC. Protein: CAWSPPDTYGYTF.